A single sample is the source of the 19 T cell receptor beta chains below, sequenced in a study of T cells in Graves' hyperthyroidism and ophthalmopathy. Amplified TCR beta CDR3 regions came from RNA transcripts. RT-PCR in the first round (using the HTBI primer set) targeted the TCR CDR3. Via MiXCR, TCRdb re-called the multiplex PCR reads, giving one row per CDR3 protein. The data hold some 550,000 distinct CDR3 sequences, with about 16% observed a single time. The specimen sequenced was blood. Every receptor here comes from a woman aged 35 to 49 with Graves' ophthalmopathy.

This clonotype has at least ten counts. The chain carries TRBV20-1 and TRBJ1-2; 9 bases agree with TRBD1. Germline values: CDR1 DFQATT, CDR2 SNEGSKA (reference sequence). The CDR3 spans 17 residues. J gave up 0 bases and V 4 bases, and 12 bases lay outside the gene matches. This CDR3 reads CSAIRDRVDRANYGYTF. The CDR3 DNA reads TGCAGTGCTATCCGGGACAGGGTAGACAGAGCTAACTATGGCTACACCTTC.

The genes are TRBV11-2 and TRBJ2-2; weak D call: TRBD1 (6 bases). V shed 5 bases and J shed 3 bases, with 10 bases lying between them. The CDR3 length is 14 residues. Germline V CDR1 and CDR2: SGHAT, FQNNGV. The DNA for the CDR3 is TGTGCCAGCAGCCCGGGACATTACACCGGGGAGCTGTTTTTT. This encodes CASSPGHYTGELFF.

This clonotype was detected only once. The chain couples TRBV10-3 to TRBJ1-6; D is possibly TRBD1 (5 bases). This CDR3 spans 15 amino acids. CDR1 ENHRY and CDR2 SYGVKD come from the germline V gene. Trimming shortened V by 3 bases and J by 10 bases, and 16 bases separated the two germline ends. The chain's CDR3 is CAISDRGVAGSPLHF. As DNA, the CDR3 is TGTGCCATCAGTGACCGGGGGGTAGCGGGCTCACCCCTCCACTTT.

The rearrangement joins TRBV30 to TRBJ2-3; D assignment may be TRBD1 or TRBD2 (6 bases each). The CDR3 extends over 13 amino acids. The germline V gene has CDR1 GTSNPN and CDR2 SVGIG (reference sequence). Trimming pared 0 bases from V and 7 bases from J, leaving 11 bases between. CDR3 sequence: CAWSVNGGNTQYF. In nucleotides, the CDR3 is TGTGCCTGGAGTGTAAACGGGGGCAATACGCAGTATTTT.

The CDR3 sequence is CASSEGVDTEAFF. DNA for the CDR3: TGTGCCAGCAGTGAGGGGGTAGACACTGAAGCTTTCTTT. The genes are TRBV6-1 and TRBJ1-1, with D possibly being TRBD1 (5 bases). There are 13 residues in the CDR3. Trimming cost V 3 bases and J 3 bases, with 8 bases left between them. Germline CDR1 and CDR2: MNHNS and SASEGT.

This clonotype has at least ten counts. The chain has TRBV12-3 or TRBV12-4 and TRBJ1-2; TRBD1 might be the D (6 bases). The CDR3 runs to 14 residues. The ends were cut back, 5 bases at V and 5 bases at J, with 15 bases in the middle. CDR3 loop: CASSTQGTGYGYTF. CDR3 bases: TGTGCCAGCAGTACCCAGGGGACGGGGTATGGCTACACCTTC.

The chain has TRBV6-4 and TRBJ2-1, with 10 bases aligning to TRBD1. CDR3 length: 16 residues. Germline assignment: CDR1 MRHNA and CDR2 SNTAGT. Trimming cost V 6 bases and J 5 bases; bases outside gene matches: 10. In DNA, the CDR3 is TGTGCCAGCAGCGACCACCCGGGACAGGGGAACAATGAGCAGTTCTTC. Amino acid sequence: CASSDHPGQGNNEQFF.

This clonotype was recorded at least ten times. This chain connects TRBV7-9 to TRBJ1-1; a possible D gene is TRBD1 (5 bases). Germline CDR1 and CDR2: SEHNR and FQNEAQ (reference sequence). The CDR3 spans 15 residues. The V end was cut by 1 base, the J end by 3 bases, with 12 bases between. In DNA form, the CDR3 reads TGTGCCAGCAGCTTAGGGCGGGGGAGACACACTGAAGCTTTCTTT. As protein: CASSLGRGRHTEAFF.

This chain joins TRBV28 and TRBJ2-3, with D perhaps TRBD1 or TRBD2 (5 bases each). Per germline, CDR1 MDHEN and CDR2 SYDVKM. This CDR3 region has 15 residues. Trimming shortened V by 6 bases and J by 4 bases, and 17 bases separated the two germline ends. The CDR3 loop reads CASRPGTQGPDTQYF. CDR3 nucleotides: TGTGCCAGCAGACCCGGGACCCAGGGACCAGATACGCAGTATTTT.

The CDR3 protein is CASSSWGSSYNEQFF. The CDR3 coding sequence is TGTGCCAGCAGCTCTTGGGGGAGCTCCTACAATGAGCAGTTCTTC. The chain recombines TRBV9 with TRBJ2-1; tentatively, D is TRBD1 or TRBD2 (5 bases each). The CDR3 covers 15 residues. The germline CDR1 and CDR2 sequences are SGDLS and YYNGEE. V was pared by 4 bases and J by 0 bases, with 11 bases between.

In its sample, this clonotype was seen many times. This sequence joins TRBV2 and TRBJ1-4; the match to TRBD1 covers 8 bases. Germline-derived CDR1 and CDR2 are SNHLY and FYNNEI. With 8 bases clipped from V and 8 bases from J, the junction kept 10 bases outside the gene matches. The CDR3 runs 14 residues. The CDR3 region has the DNA TGTGCCAGCTTTATTCAGGGGGCTGGAGAAAAACTGTTTTTT. Amino acid sequence: CASFIQGAGEKLFF.

This clonotype was observed many times. Here the CDR3 DNA reads TGTGCCAGCAGCACCGGGGGGGGACCCGATACGCAGTATTTT. Translation: CASSTGGGPDTQYF. V is TRBV3-1 and J is TRBJ2-3, with TRBD2 matching 8 bases. CDR1 and CDR2 from the germline V gene are LGHDT and YNNKEL (reference sequence). V shed 5 bases, J shed 6 bases, and the junction held 7 bases outside the gene matches. The CDR3 has 14 residues.

This clonotype was seen more than once but under ten times. The chain couples TRBV28 to TRBJ1-5; D is uncertain. CDR3 length: 13 amino acids. Germline V lookup: CDR1 MDHEN, CDR2 SYDVKM. Between the trimmed V and J ends, which lost 7 bases and 7 bases, there was a span of 14 bases. CDR3 in amino acids: CASNGIIGQPQHF. The CDR3 bases are TGTGCCAGCAACGGTATTATAGGACAGCCCCAGCATTTT.

In this sample, this clonotype turned up many times. The chain employs TRBV11-2 and TRBJ2-1; 11 nucleotides line up with TRBD2. Trimming cost V 0 bases and J 9 bases; bases outside gene matches: 16. The germline CDR1 and CDR2 sequences are SGHAT and FQNNGV. The CDR3 runs to 19 residues. CDR3 loop: CASSLDTFTRGLAGGEQFF. The CDR3, as DNA: TGTGCCAGCAGCTTAGATACGTTCACGAGGGGGCTAGCGGGAGGTGAGCAGTTCTTC.

This clonotype was counted only a few times. The chain combines TRBV5-1 with TRBJ2-1; 8 bases match TRBD1. The germline gives CDR1 SGHRS, CDR2 YFSETQ. The CDR3 has 17 residues. J lost 7 bases, V lost 4 bases, and 16 bases had no gene match. The CDR3 nucleotides are TGCGCCAGCAGCATTCCCGTAGGGGGACAGGCTTGGAATGAGCAGTTCTTC. Translated, it gives CASSIPVGGQAWNEQFF.

This sequence joins TRBV12-3 or TRBV12-4 and TRBJ1-5; 7 bases match TRBD1. V shed 5 bases and J 10 bases; nucleotides not matched to a gene: 8. The CDR3 consists of 13 residues. For the CDR3, the DNA is TGTGCCAGCAGTGACAGGGAGCTTAGACCCCAGCATTTT. Amino acid sequence: CASSDRELRPQHF.

This clonotype showed up many times. The chain carries TRBV30 and TRBJ1-5; the D gene is possibly TRBD1 (5 bases). Germline V gives CDR1 GTSNPN, CDR2 SVGIG (reference sequence). CDR3 length equals 16 residues. V lost 3 bases, J lost 3 bases, and 18 bases lay in between. The CDR3 region is CAWSPWDRGDNQPQHF. Written as DNA, the CDR3 is TGTGCCTGGAGCCCCTGGGACCGTGGGGACAATCAGCCCCAGCATTTT.

This clonotype was seen more than once but under ten times. The chain is built from TRBV6-1 and TRBJ2-2; D is possibly TRBD2 (5 bases). The CDR3 runs to 14 residues. Germline-derived CDR1 and CDR2 are MNHNS and SASEGT. Trimming took off 5 bases at V and 2 bases at J, with 9 bases between the two ends. The CDR3 loop reads CASSKGVNTGELFF. CDR3 bases: TGTGCCAGCAGTAAGGGAGTTAACACCGGGGAGCTGTTTTTT.

This clonotype has ten or more counts. The chain has TRBV7-3 and TRBJ2-5; a weak D match, TRBD2 (5 bases). V was pared by 1 base and J by 5 bases, with 11 bases between. The CDR3 totals 14 residues. The germline gives CDR1 SGHTA, CDR2 FQGTGA. In nucleotides, the CDR3 is TGTGCCAGCAGCTTAAATCGGGATTCGGAGACCCAGTACTTC. As protein: CASSLNRDSETQYF.